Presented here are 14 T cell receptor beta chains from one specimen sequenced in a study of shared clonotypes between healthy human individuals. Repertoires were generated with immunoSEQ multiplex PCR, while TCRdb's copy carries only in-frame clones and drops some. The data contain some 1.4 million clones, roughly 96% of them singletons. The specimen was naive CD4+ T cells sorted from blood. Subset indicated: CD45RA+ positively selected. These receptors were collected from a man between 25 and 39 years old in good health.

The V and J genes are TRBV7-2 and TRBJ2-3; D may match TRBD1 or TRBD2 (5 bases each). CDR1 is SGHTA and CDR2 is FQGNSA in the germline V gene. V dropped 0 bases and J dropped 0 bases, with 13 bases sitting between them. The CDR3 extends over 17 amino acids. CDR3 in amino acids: CASSLAGTGASTDTQYF. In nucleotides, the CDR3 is TGTGCCAGCAGCTTAGCCGGGACGGGTGCTAGCACAGATACGCAGTATTTT.

The CDR3 loop is CAWSVRIQETQYF. In DNA, the CDR3 is TGTGCCTGGAGTGTAAGAATCCAAGAGACCCAGTACTTC. The chain carries TRBV30 and TRBJ2-5; D is ambiguous. Germline V gene data show CDR1 as GTSNPN and CDR2 as SVGIG (reference sequence). Trimming cost V 0 bases and J 1 base, with 6 bases left between them. The CDR3 has 13 amino acids.

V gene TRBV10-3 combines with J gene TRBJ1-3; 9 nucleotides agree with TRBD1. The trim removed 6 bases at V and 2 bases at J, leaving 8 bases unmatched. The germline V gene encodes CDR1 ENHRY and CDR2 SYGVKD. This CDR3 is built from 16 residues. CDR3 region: CAIRSGQGEAGNTIYF. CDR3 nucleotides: TGTGCCATCAGGTCGGGACAGGGTGAAGCTGGAAACACCATATATTTT.

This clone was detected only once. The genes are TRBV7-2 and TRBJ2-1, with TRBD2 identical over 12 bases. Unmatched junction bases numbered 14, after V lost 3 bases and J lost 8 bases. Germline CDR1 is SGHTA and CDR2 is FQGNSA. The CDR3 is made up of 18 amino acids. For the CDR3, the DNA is TGTGCCAGCAGCTTCCCCAAGTCCCCTAGCGGGAGGGCGGATGAGCAGTTCTTC. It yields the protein CASSFPKSPSGRADEQFF.

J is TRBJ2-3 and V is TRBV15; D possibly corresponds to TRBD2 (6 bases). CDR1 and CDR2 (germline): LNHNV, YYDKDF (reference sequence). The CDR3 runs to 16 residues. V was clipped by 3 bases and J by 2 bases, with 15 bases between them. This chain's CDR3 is CATSRTTGTLTDTQYF. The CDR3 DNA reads TGTGCCACCAGCAGGACCACCGGGACTCTCACAGATACGCAGTATTTT.

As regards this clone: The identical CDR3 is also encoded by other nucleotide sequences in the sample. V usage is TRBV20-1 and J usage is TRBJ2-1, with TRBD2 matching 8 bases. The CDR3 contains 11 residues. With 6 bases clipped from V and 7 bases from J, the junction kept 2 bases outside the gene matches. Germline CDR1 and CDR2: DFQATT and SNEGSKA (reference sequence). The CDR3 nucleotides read TGCAGTGCGGGACTAGTTAATGAGCAGTTCTTC. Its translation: CSAGLVNEQFF.

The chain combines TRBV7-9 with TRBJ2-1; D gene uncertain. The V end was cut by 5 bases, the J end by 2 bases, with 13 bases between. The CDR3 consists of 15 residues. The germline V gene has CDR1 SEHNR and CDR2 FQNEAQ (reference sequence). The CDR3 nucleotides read TGTGCCAGCAGCCTAGACTGGTTAACCTACAATGAGCAGTTCTTC. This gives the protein CASSLDWLTYNEQFF. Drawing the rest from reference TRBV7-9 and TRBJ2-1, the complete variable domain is DTGVSQNPRHKITKRGQNVTFRCDPISEHNRLYWYRQTLGQGPEFLTYFQNEAQLEKSRLLSDRFSAERPKGSFSTLEIQRTEQGDSAMYLCASSLDWLTYNEQFFGPGTRLTVL.

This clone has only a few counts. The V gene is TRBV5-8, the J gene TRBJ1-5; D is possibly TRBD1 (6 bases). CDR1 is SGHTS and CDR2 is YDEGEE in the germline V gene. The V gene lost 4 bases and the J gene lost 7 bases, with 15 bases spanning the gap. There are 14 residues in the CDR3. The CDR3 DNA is TGTGCCAGCAGCCTCCCACAGGGAGGACAGCCCCAGCATTTT. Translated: CASSLPQGGQPQHF. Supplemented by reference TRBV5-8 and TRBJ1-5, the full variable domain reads EAGVTQSPTHLIKTRGQQATLRCSPISGHTSVYWYQQALGLGLQFLLWYDEGEERNRGNFPPRFSGRQFPNYSSELNVNALELEDSALYLCASSLPQGGQPQHFGDGTRLSIL.

The CDR3 coding sequence is TGTGCCAGCAGCATACAGGGGCCCGGCTACAATGAGCAGTTCTTC. Its translation: CASSIQGPGYNEQFF. The chain employs TRBV2 and TRBJ2-1, with TRBD1 identical over 7 bases. From germline, CDR1 is SNHLY and CDR2 FYNNEI. V was pared by 6 bases and J by 3 bases, with 8 bases of the junction left unmatched. This CDR3 is built from 15 residues.

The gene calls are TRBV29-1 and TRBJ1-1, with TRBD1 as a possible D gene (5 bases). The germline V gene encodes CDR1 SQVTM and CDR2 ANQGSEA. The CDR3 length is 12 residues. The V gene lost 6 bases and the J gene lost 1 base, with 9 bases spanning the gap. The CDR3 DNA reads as TGCAGCGTCAGGGAGGCGAACACTGAAGCTTTCTTT. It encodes CSVREANTEAFF.

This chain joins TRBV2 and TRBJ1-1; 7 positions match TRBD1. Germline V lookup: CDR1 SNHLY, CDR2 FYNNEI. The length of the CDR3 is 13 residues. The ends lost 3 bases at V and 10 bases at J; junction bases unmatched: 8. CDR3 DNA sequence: TGTGCCAGCAGTGATACCCCAGGGGGAGCAGCTTTCTTT. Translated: CASSDTPGGAAFF.

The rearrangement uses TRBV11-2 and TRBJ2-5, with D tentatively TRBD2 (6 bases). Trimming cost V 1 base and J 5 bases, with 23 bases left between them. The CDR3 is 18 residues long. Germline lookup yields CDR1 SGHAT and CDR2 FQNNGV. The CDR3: CASSLGARGTTGGETQYF. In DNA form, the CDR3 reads TGTGCCAGCAGCTTAGGAGCCCGGGGGACGACGGGCGGCGAGACCCAGTACTTC.

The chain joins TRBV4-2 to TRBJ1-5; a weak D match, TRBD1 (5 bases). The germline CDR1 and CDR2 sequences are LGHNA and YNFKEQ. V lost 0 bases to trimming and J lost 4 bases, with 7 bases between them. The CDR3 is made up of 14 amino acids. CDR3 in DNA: TGTGCCAGCAGCCAAGAAGGGGTAAATCAGCCCCAGCATTTT. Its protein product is CASSQEGVNQPQHF.

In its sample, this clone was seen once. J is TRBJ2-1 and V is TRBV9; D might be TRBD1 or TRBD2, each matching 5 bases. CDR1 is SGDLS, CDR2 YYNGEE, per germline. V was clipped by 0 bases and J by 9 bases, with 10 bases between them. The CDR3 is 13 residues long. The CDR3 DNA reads TGTGCCAGCAGCGTAGCTATGAGGGGTGAGCAGTTCTTC. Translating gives CASSVAMRGEQFF.